A single sample is the source of the 10 T cell receptor beta chains below, sequenced in a study of molecular identifiers for immune sequencing clone quantification. TCRdb analysed the PCR reads with MiXCR anew, one entry per CDR3 protein. The repertoire holds 35,000 to 45,000 distinct CDR3 sequences, with 19% as singletons. The specimen sequenced was naive CD8+ T cells from blood, with Jurkat cell RNA spiked in. Subset meaning: FACS-sorted CD8+CD4-CCR7+CD45RA+ naive T cells. These receptors came from a human donor in good health. Some libraries in this study had Jurkat cell RNA spiked in.

There are many counts of this clonotype. The J gene is TRBJ2-1, the V gene TRBV6-2 or TRBV6-3, with D possibly being TRBD1 (6 bases). V lost 1 base to trimming and J lost 4 bases, with 8 bases between them. The germline CDR1 and CDR2 sequences are MNHEY and SVGEGT. This CDR3 has 14 residues. CDR3 region: CASSYLGQYNEQFF. The CDR3 DNA reads as TGTGCCAGCAGTTACTTAGGACAGTACAATGAGCAGTTCTTC.

This clonotype has ten or more counts. J is TRBJ2-7 and V is TRBV30, with a possible D match to TRBD1 (5 bases). This CDR3 is 11 amino acids long. V lost 5 bases and J lost 6, with 11 bases in between. Germline V CDR1 and CDR2: GTSNPN, SVGIG (reference sequence). DNA for the CDR3: TGTGCCTGGGGAGCAGGGCGCGAGCAGTACTTC. It translates to CAWGAGREQYF.

This clonotype appeared many times. The chain couples TRBV7-9 to TRBJ2-1; 9 nucleotides match TRBD2. The germline gives CDR1 SEHNR, CDR2 FQNEAQ (reference sequence). There are 16 residues in the CDR3. V gave up 1 base and J gave up 8 bases; unmatched junction bases: 9. The CDR3 DNA reads as TGTGCCAGCAGCTTAGACACGGGACTAGCTGGCCATGAGCAGTTCTTC. This codes for CASSLDTGLAGHEQFF.

This clonotype has a count of ten or more. DNA of the CDR3: TGTGCCAGCAGTTCTCTTCCCGGGACGCCCTACAATGAGCAGTTCTTC. Protein: CASSSLPGTPYNEQFF. This rearrangement joins TRBV6-5 to TRBJ2-1; D may match TRBD1 or TRBD2 (5 bases each). CDR3 size: 16 residues. The germline CDR1 and CDR2 sequences are MNHEY and SVGAGI. Trimming cost V 4 bases and J 2 bases, with 15 bases left between them.

This clonotype was seen a handful of times. The CDR3 loop is CASSENRRELFF. The CDR3 region has the DNA TGTGCCAGCAGTGAAAACCGTCGGGAGCTGTTTTTT. J is TRBJ2-2 and V is TRBV6-4, with D unresolved. The CDR3 runs to 12 residues. V was shortened by 3 bases and J by 9 bases, with 8 bases between the two germline ends. The germline gives CDR1 MRHNA, CDR2 SNTAGT.

This clonotype was seen repeatedly, ten times or more. The V and J genes are TRBV6-2 or TRBV6-3 and TRBJ2-3; TRBD2 is a possible D gene (6 bases). With 6 bases removed from V and 2 bases from J, the gap between germline ends came to 9 bases. From germline, CDR1 is MNHEY and CDR2 SVGEGT. This CDR3 comprises 13 residues. This chain's CDR3 is CASSGGATDTQYF. CDR3 nucleotide sequence: TGTGCCAGCAGCGGGGGAGCCACAGATACGCAGTATTTT.

This clonotype has only a few counts. The rearrangement joins TRBV30 to TRBJ2-7; 12 nucleotides line up with TRBD1. The CDR3 contains 14 residues. The germline gives CDR1 GTSNPN, CDR2 SVGIG (reference sequence). V was pared by 1 base and J by 5 bases, with 3 bases of the junction left unmatched. The DNA of the CDR3 is TGTGCCTGGAGTGACGGGACAGGGGGCGACGAGCAGTACTTC. Its translation is CAWSDGTGGDEQYF.

This clonotype was counted ten times or more. The chain couples TRBV9 to TRBJ2-3; 7 bases fit TRBD2. The CDR3 has 16 amino acids. Germline CDR1 is SGDLS and CDR2 is YYNGEE. The V and J ends lost 6 bases and 3 bases, in that order; junction bases with no gene match: 13. CDR3 in amino acids: CASTPWSGVGTDTQYF. The CDR3 coding sequence is TGTGCCAGCACCCCGTGGAGCGGGGTTGGTACAGATACGCAGTATTTT.

This clonotype has more than one count but fewer than ten. A read error may explain this, as a much larger clone is one base away. The rearrangement joins TRBV5-6 to TRBJ2-5, with D possibly matching TRBD2 (6 bases). Germline CDR1 reads SGHDT; CDR2 reads YYEEEE. V was pared by 0 bases and J by 5 bases, with 14 bases between. CDR3 length equals 15 residues. CDR3 sequence reads: CASSLGLASPETQYF. The CDR3, as DNA: TGTGCCAGCAGCTTGGGGCTAGCGAGTCCTGAGACCCAGTACTTC. Filled out from reference TRBV5-6 and TRBJ2-5, the complete variable domain reads DAGVTQSPTHLIKTRGQQVTLRCSPKSGHDTVSWYQQALGQGPQFIFQYYEEEERQRGNFPDRFSGHQFPNYSSELNVNALLLGDSALYLCASSLGLASPETQYFGPGTRLLVL.

The gene calls are TRBV7-9 and TRBJ2-3, with a tentative D call TRBD2 (6 bases). Between the trimmed V and J ends, which lost 5 bases and 1 base, there was a span of 13 bases. The length of the CDR3 is 15 residues. Germline CDR1 SEHNR, CDR2 FQNEAQ (reference sequence). The CDR3 bases are TGTGCCAGCAGCCCGCAGGGAGGTGGCACAGATACGCAGTATTTT. Its translation is CASSPQGGGTDTQYF.